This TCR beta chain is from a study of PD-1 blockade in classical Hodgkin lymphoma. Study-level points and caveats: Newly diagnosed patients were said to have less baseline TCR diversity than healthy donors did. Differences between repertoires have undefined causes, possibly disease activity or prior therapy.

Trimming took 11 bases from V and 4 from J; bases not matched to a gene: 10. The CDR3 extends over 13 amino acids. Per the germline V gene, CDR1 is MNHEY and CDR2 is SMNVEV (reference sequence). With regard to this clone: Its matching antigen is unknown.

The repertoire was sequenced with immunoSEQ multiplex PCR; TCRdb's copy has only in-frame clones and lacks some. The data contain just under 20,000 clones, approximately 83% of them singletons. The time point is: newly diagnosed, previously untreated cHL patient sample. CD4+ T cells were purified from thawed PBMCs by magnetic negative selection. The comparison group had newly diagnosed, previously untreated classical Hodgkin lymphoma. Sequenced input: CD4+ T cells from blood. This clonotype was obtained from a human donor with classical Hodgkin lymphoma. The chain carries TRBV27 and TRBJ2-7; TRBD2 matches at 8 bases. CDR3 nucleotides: TGTGCCGCCCGAAACCGGGGGGGTTACGAGCAGTACTTC. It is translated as CAARNRGGYEQYF.